This entry describes one T cell receptor (beta chain). Its antigen remains unidentified. This CDR3 has 15 amino acids. CDR1 is SGHTA, CDR2 FQGNSA, per germline. Trimming cost V 5 bases and J 0 bases, with 13 bases left between them. The sample belongs to a study of cytomegalovirus exposure and HLA in healthy donors. Libraries were prepared by immunoSEQ multiplex PCR; TCRdb keeps only in-frame clonotypes and omits some of them. The sample yields 200,000 or so clones, approximately 84% seen once. Study findings and constraints: Some TCR beta chains (roughly 160 of them) were listed as cytomegalovirus-associated. With high specificity and sensitivity, the classifier reportedly diagnosed cytomegalovirus status.

The chain uses TRBV7-2 and TRBJ1-2; D is unresolved. The TCR originated in a young man in good health and CMV-seropositive. The sequencing input was PBMCs. This CDR3 reads CASSTRRLSNYGYTF. In DNA form, the CDR3 reads TGTGCCAGCAGCACACGGAGATTATCTAACTATGGCTACACCTTC.